This T cell receptor beta chain came from a study of T cell changes during pregnancy in multiple sclerosis. Sequencing used immunoSEQ multiplex PCR; TCRdb keeps in-frame clones, though not all of them. The profile shows about 100,000 clones, roughly nine tenths of them singletons. Germline V gene data show CDR1 as MGHRA and CDR2 as YSYEKL. Trimming removed 0 bases from V and 0 bases from J, with 8 bases in between. The CDR3 covers 15 residues. This specimen consisted of peripheral blood, obtained after pregnancy. The chain links TRBV4-1 to TRBJ1-1, with D possibly being TRBD1 (6 bases). This TCR came from a female donor with multiple sclerosis, enrolled in a pregnancy study. DNA of the CDR3: TGCGCCAGCAGCCAAGATAGGACAGTGAACACTGAAGCTTTCTTT. Its translation is CASSQDRTVNTEAFF.